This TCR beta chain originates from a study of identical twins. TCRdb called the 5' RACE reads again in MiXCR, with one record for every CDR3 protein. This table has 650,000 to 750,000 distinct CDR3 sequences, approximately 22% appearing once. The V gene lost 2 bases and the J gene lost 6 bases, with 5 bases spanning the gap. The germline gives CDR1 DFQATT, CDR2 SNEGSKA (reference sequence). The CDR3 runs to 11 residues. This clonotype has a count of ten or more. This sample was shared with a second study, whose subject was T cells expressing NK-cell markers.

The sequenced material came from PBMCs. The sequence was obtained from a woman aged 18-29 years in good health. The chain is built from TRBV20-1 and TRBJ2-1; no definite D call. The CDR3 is CSARLVNEQFF. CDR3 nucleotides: TGCAGTGCTAGATTGGTCAATGAGCAGTTCTTC.